These T cell receptor beta chains were read from a single sample in a study of vaccination and CD4 T cells after COVID-19. Using its own MiXCR run on the PCR reads, TCRdb lists one record per CDR3 protein. The table includes 20,000 to 25,000 distinct CDR3 sequences, 30% to 35% detected once. These receptors lack a known antigen. This material consisted of CD4+ T cells from blood, cultured in vitro, taken about 7 months after SARS-CoV-2 vaccination. These receptors all stem from a human donor who had recovered from COVID-19. Each CDR3 is given with its conserved first and last residue. A D gene is named only where the DNA matches it firmly. Clone sizes are given selectively: once, few, many, or a class where the clone is expanded.

d_gene | abundance | j_gene | v_gene | CDR3nt | CDR3aa
- | - | TRBJ1-1 | TRBV6-4 | TGTGCCAGCAGTCGACAGTGGAACACTGAAGCTTTCTTT | CASSRQWNTEAFF
- | - | TRBJ2-7 | TRBV6-1 | TGTGCCAGCAGCTCCGACTCGGGGGTCGAGCAGTACTTC | CASSSDSGVEQYF
TRBD1 | medium-sized | TRBJ1-1 | TRBV20-1 | TGCAGTGCTATTTCCGGGACAGGAACTGAAGCTTTCTTT | CSAISGTGTEAFF
- | few | TRBJ1-5 | TRBV19 | TGTGCCAGTAGTACAGGGACCGGGTACCACAGCAATCAGCCCCAGCATTTT | CASSTGTGYHSNQPQHF
- | - | TRBJ1-5 | TRBV19 | TGTGCCAGTAGTATCGAGTCGAATCAGCCCCAGCATTTT | CASSIESNQPQHF
- | - | TRBJ1-2 | TRBV28 | TGTGCCAGCAGTTTATTGTCACAGAGCTATGGCTACACCTTC | CASSLLSQSYGYTF
- | - | TRBJ2-7 | TRBV6-5 | TGTGCCAGCAGTAACTGGGGCGAGCAGTACTTC | CASSNWGEQYF
- | - | TRBJ1-1 | TRBV20-1 | TGCAGTGCTATGGTACCCGGGGGCACTGAAGCTTTCTTT | CSAMVPGGTEAFF
- | - | TRBJ2-3 | TRBV7-9 | TGTGCCAGCAGCTTATATCCGGAAGTGGCGTATTTT | CASSLYPEVAYF
- | - | TRBJ1-2 | TRBV28 | TGTGCCAGCAGTTGGGGGGATCGGGTAGCGTATGGCTACACCTTC | CASSWGDRVAYGYTF
TRBD1 | medium-sized | TRBJ1-6 | TRBV15 | TGTGCCACCAGCAGAGGCGGCGACAGGGCCAATTCACCCCTCCACTTT | CATSRGGDRANSPLHF
- | - | TRBJ1-2 | TRBV2 | TGTGCCAGCAGTGGGGCAACAGGGTTAGTGGGCTACACCTTC | CASSGATGLVGYTF
TRBD2 | - | TRBJ2-7 | TRBV6-1 | TGTGCCAGCATTCGGCTAGCGGGAGGAACCTCCTACGAGCAGTACTTC | CASIRLAGGTSYEQYF
TRBD2 | - | TRBJ2-1 | TRBV7-9 | TGTGCCAGCAGCATGACTAGCTATGAGCAGTTCTTC | CASSMTSYEQFF
- | once | TRBJ2-1 | TRBV28 | TGTGCCAGCACCCGCCCACTAGCCGGGAATGAGCAGTTCTTC | CASTRPLAGNEQFF
TRBD1 | - | TRBJ1-2 | TRBV28 | TGTGCCAGCAGCTACGGCGCGGGACAGGCCGTCATGGGCTACACCTTC | CASSYGAGQAVMGYTF
TRBD2 | - | TRBJ2-1 | TRBV6-5 | TGTGCCAGCAGTTACTCGGGACTAGAGGGGGGTGAGCAGTTCTTC | CASSYSGLEGGEQFF
TRBD2 | - | TRBJ2-5 | TRBV5-1 | TGCGCCAGCAGCCGACTAGCGGGAGGCCAAGAGACCCAGTACTTC | CASSRLAGGQETQYF
- | few | TRBJ1-5 | TRBV19 | TGTGCCAGTAGGGGGGTAGACATTAGCAATCAGCCCCAGCATTTT | CASRGVDISNQPQHF
TRBD2 | few | TRBJ2-1 | TRBV7-2 | TGTGCCAGCAGCTTACTAGCGGAGCCCTACAATGAGCAGTTCTTC | CASSLLAEPYNEQFF
TRBD2 | - | TRBJ2-1 | TRBV20-1 | TGCAGTGCTCGGGACGGGAGGGCCGGCAATGAGCAGTTCTTC | CSARDGRAGNEQFF
TRBD2 | - | TRBJ2-7 | TRBV6-5 | TGTGCCAGCAGTTACCGGGGGACTAGCGAGAGTCCCTACGAGCAGTACTTC | CASSYRGTSESPYEQYF